Sequencing of this T cell receptor (beta chain) was carried out in a study of blood T cell repertoires in COVID-19. Overall study context: Spain, Italy and the United States supplied samples that represented acute and convalescent COVID-19. T cells, B-cell-depleted T cells, or PBMCs provided the cDNA or gDNA that served as material.

Methods used by the authors: It was from reference gene primer amplification that nucleated cell counts were estimated. Here immunoSEQ multiplex PCR was the method, and the copy in TCRdb shows in-frame clones only, minus some. V and J calls and clone size are those listed in that table; D and trimming were worked out from the DNA. The sample has about 90,000 clones, 90% seen once. From germline, CDR1 is MGHDK and CDR2 SYGVNS. The CDR3 extends over 14 amino acids. V was clipped by 4 bases and J by 3 bases; unmatched bases: 3. This sequence was found in a man aged 50-59 years with acute or convalescent COVID-19. The sequenced sample was peripheral blood. This sequence joins TRBV25-1 and TRBJ2-1; 7 bases map to TRBD1. The CDR3 spells CASSGDRIYNEQFF. The CDR3 DNA sequence: TGTGCCAGCAGTGGGGACAGAATCTACAATGAGCAGTTCTTC.